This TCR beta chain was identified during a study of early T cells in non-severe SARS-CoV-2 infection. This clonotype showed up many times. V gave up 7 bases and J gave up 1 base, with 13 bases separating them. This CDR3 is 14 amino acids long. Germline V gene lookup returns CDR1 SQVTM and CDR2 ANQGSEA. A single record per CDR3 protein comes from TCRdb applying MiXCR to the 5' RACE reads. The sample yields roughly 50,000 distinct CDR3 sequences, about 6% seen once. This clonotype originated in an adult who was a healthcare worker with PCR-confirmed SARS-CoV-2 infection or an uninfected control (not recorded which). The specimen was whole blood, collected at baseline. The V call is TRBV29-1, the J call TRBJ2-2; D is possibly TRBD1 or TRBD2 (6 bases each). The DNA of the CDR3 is TGCAGCGCTGGAGGGACAATGAACACCGGGGAGCTGTTTTTT. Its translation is CSAGGTMNTGELFF.